This T cell receptor beta chain was captured by sequencing in a study of regulatory T cells in long-lasting Graves disease. Through Arm-PCR of CDR3 regions and iRepertoire HTBI primers, TCR beta libraries were built. A single record per CDR3 protein comes from TCRdb applying MiXCR to the multiplex PCR reads. Among more than 300,000 distinct CDR3 sequences listed, over 9.5% were seen once. As to time point: newly diagnosed GD, antithyroid drugs for less than 3 months. TCR sequences were obtained from RNA taken from PBMCs. With respect to this clonotype: The germline gene is not matched at one end of the junction; a read error may be the cause.

The CDR3 totals 14 residues. The germline gives CDR1 DFQATT, CDR2 SNEGSKA (reference sequence). These data were also filed under a second study, of T cells in Graves' hyperthyroidism and ophthalmopathy. As that study records: In patients aged 18 to 65, hyperthyroidism was newly diagnosed, with duration under 2 months.

Sequencing used peripheral blood mononuclear cells (PBMCs), obtained at new diagnosis, from a patient treated with antithyroid drugs. The receptor comes from a woman in her late teens or twenties with Graves disease. This sequence joins TRBV20-1 and TRBJ1-3; D is unresolved. The DNA for the CDR3 is TGCAGCGCCCAAGGAGGTTACTCTGGAAACACCATACATTTT. It encodes CSAQGGYSGNTIHF.